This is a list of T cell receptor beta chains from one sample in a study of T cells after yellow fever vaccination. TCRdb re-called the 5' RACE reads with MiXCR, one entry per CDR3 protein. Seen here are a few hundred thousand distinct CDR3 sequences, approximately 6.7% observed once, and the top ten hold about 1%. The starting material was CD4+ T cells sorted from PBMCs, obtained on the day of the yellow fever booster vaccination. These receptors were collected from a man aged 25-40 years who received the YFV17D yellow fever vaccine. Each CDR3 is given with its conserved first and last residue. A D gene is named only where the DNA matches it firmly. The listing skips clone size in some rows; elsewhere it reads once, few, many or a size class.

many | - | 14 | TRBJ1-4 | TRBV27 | TGTGCCAGCAGTTTCGGGGGGACTAATGAAAAACTGTTTTTT | CASSFGGTNEKLFF
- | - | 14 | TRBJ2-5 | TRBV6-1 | TGTGCCAGCATCCCAGGAGCAGGGTGGGAGACCCAGTACTTC | CASIPGAGWETQYF
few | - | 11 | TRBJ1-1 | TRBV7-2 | TGTGCCAGCAGGCGGGGGGCTGAAGCTTTCTTT | CASRRGAEAFF
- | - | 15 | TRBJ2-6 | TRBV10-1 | TGCGCCAGCAGTGATCCTAGCTCTGGGGCCAACGTCCTGACTTTC | CASSDPSSGANVLTF
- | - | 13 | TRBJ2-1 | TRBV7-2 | TGTGCCAGCGGGTCGGCTACCTACAATGAGCAGTTCTTC | CASGSATYNEQFF
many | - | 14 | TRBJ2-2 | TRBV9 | TGTGCCAGCAGCGTAATGAGTTCTGAGGTGGAGCTGTTTTTT | CASSVMSSEVELFF
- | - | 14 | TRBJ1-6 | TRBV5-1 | TGCGCCAGCAGCTTAAAGGAGGCGAATTCACCCCTCCACTTT | CASSLKEANSPLHF
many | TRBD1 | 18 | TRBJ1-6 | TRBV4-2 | TGTGCCAGCAGCCAAGTTATCACAGGGGACAGGGTTAATTCACCCCTCCACTTT | CASSQVITGDRVNSPLHF
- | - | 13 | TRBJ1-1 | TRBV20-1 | TGCAGTGCGCTGAGGGGTTTGAACACTGAAGCTTTCTTT | CSALRGLNTEAFF
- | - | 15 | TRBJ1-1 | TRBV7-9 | TGTGCCAGCAGCTCCGAGTACGGGGGTGGCACTGAAGCTTTCTTT | CASSSEYGGGTEAFF
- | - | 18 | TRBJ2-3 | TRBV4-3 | TGCGCCAGCAGCCAAAAACTCTTGGGGAGACTACCTCCAGATACGCAGTATTTT | CASSQKLLGRLPPDTQYF
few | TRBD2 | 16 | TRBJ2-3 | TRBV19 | TGTGCCAGTAGAGATGGGGGACTAGCCTCCACAGATACGCAGTATTTT | CASRDGGLASTDTQYF
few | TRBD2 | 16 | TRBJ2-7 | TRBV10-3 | TGTGCCATCAGTGAGTCGGGACTAGCGGGACCCTACGAGCAGTACTTC | CAISESGLAGPYEQYF
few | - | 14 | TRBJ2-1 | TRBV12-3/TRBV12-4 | TGTGCCAGCAGTTCCTTGTTAGGGGTATCTCAGCAGTTCTTC | CASSSLLGVSQQFF
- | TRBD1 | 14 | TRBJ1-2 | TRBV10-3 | TGTGCCGCGAATACGGGACAGGGGTTCTATGGCTACACCTTC | CAANTGQGFYGYTF
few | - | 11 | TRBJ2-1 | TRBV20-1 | TGCAGTGCTCCGAACGCAGGGGAGCAGTTCTTC | CSAPNAGEQFF
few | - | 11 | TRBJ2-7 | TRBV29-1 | TGCAGCGGCGCGACCGCCTACGAGCAGTACTTC | CSGATAYEQYF
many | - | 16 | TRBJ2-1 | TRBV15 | TGTGCCACCAGCCTAGGGATTAAGAGCTCCTACAATGAGCAGTTCTTC | CATSLGIKSSYNEQFF
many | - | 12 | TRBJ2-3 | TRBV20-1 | TGCAGTGCTAGACCACCTACAGATACGCAGTATTTT | CSARPPTDTQYF
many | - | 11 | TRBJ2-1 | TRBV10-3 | TGTGCCGCAAACTCCTACAATGAGCAGTTCTTC | CAANSYNEQFF
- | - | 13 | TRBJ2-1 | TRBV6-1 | TGTGCCAGCAGGCCACCGGGTACTAGGAGGGAGTTCTTC | CASRPPGTRREFF
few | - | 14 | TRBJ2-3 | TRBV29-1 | TGCAGCTTCACCCGGGGCTTTAGCACAGATACGCAGTATTTT | CSFTRGFSTDTQYF
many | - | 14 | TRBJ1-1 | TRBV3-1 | TGTGCCAGCAGCTATGGGACGAGGAACACTGAAGCTTTCTTT | CASSYGTRNTEAFF
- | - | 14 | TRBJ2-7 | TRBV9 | TGTGCCAGCAGCGTGACAGGTTCCCCCCACGAGCAGTACTTC | CASSVTGSPHEQYF
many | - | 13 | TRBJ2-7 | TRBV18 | TGTGCCAGCTCATTAGAGCGGTCCTACGAGCAGTACTTC | CASSLERSYEQYF
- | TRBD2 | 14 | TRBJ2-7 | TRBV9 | TGTGCCAGCAGCCCTAGCGGGGTAACCTACGAGCAGTACTTC | CASSPSGVTYEQYF
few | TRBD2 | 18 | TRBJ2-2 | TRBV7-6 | TGTGCCAGCAGCCCACGATCCGCCGGGACTAGCCGAACCGGGGAGCTGTTTTTT | CASSPRSAGTSRTGELFF
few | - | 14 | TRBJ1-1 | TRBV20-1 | TGCAGTGCTAGGGGCGGCAGTCGGGAGACTGAAGCTTTCTTT | CSARGGSRETEAFF
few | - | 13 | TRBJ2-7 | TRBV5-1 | TGCGCCAGCAGCGGGAGTGCTGGATACGAGCAGTACTTC | CASSGSAGYEQYF
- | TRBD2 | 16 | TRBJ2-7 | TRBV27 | TGTGCCAGCAGTTTACCCACTAGCGGGAGGGCCTACGAGCAGTACTTC | CASSLPTSGRAYEQYF
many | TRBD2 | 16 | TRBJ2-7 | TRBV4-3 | TGCGCCAGCAGCCAAGAGATGACTAGCGGGATATACGAGCAGTACTTC | CASSQEMTSGIYEQYF
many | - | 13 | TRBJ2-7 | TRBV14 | TGTGCCAGCAGCCAGCAGGGCATAGGGGAGCAGTACTTC | CASSQQGIGEQYF
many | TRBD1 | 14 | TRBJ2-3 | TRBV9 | TGTGCCAGCAGCCGGACAGGCTCCACAAATACGCAGTATTTT | CASSRTGSTNTQYF
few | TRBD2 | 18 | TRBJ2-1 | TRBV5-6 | TGTGCCAGCAGCTCCCGGGCTAGCGGGGGAAACTCCTACAATGAGCAGTTCTTC | CASSSRASGGNSYNEQFF
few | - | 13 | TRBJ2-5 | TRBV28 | TGTGCCAGCATCCAGGGGGGAGTGGAGACCCAGTACTTC | CASIQGGVETQYF
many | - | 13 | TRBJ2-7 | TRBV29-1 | TGCAGCGTTGTTGGTACAGGGACCTACGAGCAGTACTTC | CSVVGTGTYEQYF
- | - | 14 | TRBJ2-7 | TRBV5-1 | TGCGCCAGCAGCTTGGAAGTTTCGGCCTACGAGCAGTACTTC | CASSLEVSAYEQYF
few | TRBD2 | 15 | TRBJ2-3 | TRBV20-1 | TGCAGTGCTTCTCGGACTAGCGGGAGGGCAGATACGCAGTATTTT | CSASRTSGRADTQYF
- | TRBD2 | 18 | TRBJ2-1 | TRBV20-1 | TGCAGTGCTTTCCCCCCCCGGGATAGCGGGAGGGCCTTGAATGAGCAGTTCTTC | CSAFPPRDSGRALNEQFF
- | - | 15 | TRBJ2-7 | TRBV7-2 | TGTGCCAGCAGCTTAGTTGGGGGAAAATCCTACGAGCAGTACTTC | CASSLVGGKSYEQYF
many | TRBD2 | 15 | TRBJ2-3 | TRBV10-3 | TGTGCCATCAGCGAGACTAGCGGGACCACAGATACGCAGTATTTT | CAISETSGTTDTQYF
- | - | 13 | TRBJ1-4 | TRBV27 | TGTGCCAGCACTCCAAGGGGCTCGGGGAAACTGTTTTTT | CASTPRGSGKLFF
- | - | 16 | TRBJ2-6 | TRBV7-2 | TGTGCCAGCAGACCCGGGGGGCTCCCTGGGGGCAACGTCCTGACTTTC | CASRPGGLPGGNVLTF
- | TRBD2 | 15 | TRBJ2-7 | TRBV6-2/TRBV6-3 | TGTGCCAGCAGCGAACCGGGACTAGCTACCTACGAGCAGTACTTC | CASSEPGLATYEQYF
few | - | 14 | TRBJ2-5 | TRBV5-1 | TGCGCCAGCAGCTTAGCGGATACCAAGGGGACCCAGTACTTC | CASSLADTKGTQYF
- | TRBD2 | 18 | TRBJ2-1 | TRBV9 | TGTGCCAGCAGCACTGGACTAGCGTTATGGGGAAAGTACAATGAGCAGTTCTTC | CASSTGLALWGKYNEQFF
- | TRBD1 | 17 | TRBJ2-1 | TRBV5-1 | TGCGCCAGCAGCTTAGTAGTTGGGACAGGGAGGAGGAATGAGCAGTTCTTC | CASSLVVGTGRRNEQFF
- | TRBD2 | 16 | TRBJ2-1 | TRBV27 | TGTGCCAGCAGTTTGGGGCGGGAGATCTCCTACAATGAGCAGTTCTTC | CASSLGREISYNEQFF